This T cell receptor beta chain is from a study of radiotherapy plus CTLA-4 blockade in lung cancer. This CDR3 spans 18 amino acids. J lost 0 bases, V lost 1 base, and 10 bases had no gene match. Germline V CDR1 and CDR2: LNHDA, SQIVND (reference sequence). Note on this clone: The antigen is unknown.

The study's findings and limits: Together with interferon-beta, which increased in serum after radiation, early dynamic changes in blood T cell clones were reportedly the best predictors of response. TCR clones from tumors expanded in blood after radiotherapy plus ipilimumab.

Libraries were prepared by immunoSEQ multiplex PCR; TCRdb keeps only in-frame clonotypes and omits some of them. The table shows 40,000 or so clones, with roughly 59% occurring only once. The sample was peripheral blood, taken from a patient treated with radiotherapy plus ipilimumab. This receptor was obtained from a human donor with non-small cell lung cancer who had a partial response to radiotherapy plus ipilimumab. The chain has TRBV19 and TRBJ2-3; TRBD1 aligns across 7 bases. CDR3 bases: TGTGCCAGTAGTATAGCGGGGACAGCTATTACTAGCACAGATACGCAGTATTTT. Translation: CASSIAGTAITSTDTQYF.